The clone carrying this TCR beta chain showed up just once. Its matching antigen is unknown. This sample was included in a study of OX40 agonist ivuxolimab in advanced cancers. Study outcomes and limitations: On average, a greater number of expanded clones characterised CD8+ T cells relative to CD4+.

Trimming removed 1 base from V and 6 bases from J, with 10 bases in between. The CDR3 is made up of 13 amino acids. The V gene's germline CDR1 is SNHLY and CDR2 FYNNEI. Method: immunoSEQ multiplex PCR; TCRdb's copy keeps in-frame clones and lacks some. This repertoire shows over 50,000 clones, around four fifths found once; its top ten account for less than 5%. The receptor was derived from an adult with an advanced solid tumor such as melanoma, head and neck, liver or kidney cancer. Here the sequenced sample was CD4+ or CD8+ T cells sorted from blood, taken in a trial of the OX40 agonist ivuxolimab. The chain recombines TRBV2 with TRBJ2-7; D possibly corresponds to TRBD2 (6 bases). The CDR3 sequence is CASSEVREAEQYF. CDR3 sequence (DNA): TGTGCCAGCAGTGAAGTCAGGGAGGCCGAGCAGTACTTC.